This entry concerns a single TCR beta chain. Its antigen is as yet unknown. The data were obtained in a study of OX40 agonist ivuxolimab in advanced cancers. Study background: Ivuxolimab was administered intravenously to patients at 0.01 to 10 mg/kg every 2 weeks. Previous treatment with anti-PD-1, anti-PD-L1 or anti-CTLA-4 therapy was allowed; 40% had received some. Findings of the study overall: Individuals who were partial responders at 0.1-3.0 mg/kg had clonal expansion that ranked among the lowest.

TCRdb keeps only in-frame clones here, not all; method: immunoSEQ multiplex PCR. The repertoire holds some 67,000 clones, with 70% to 90% as singletons. The V gene's germline CDR1 is SNHLY and CDR2 FYNNEI. V was pared by 6 bases and J by 2 bases, with 3 bases of the junction left unmatched. The CDR3 has 15 residues. This TCR was sampled from an adult with an advanced solid tumor such as melanoma, head and neck, liver or kidney cancer. The sequences come from CD4+ or CD8+ T cells sorted from blood, collected in a trial of the OX40 agonist ivuxolimab. V usage is TRBV2 and J usage is TRBJ2-5; the match to TRBD2 covers 13 bases. The CDR3 region is CASRRLAGGQETQYF. In DNA, the CDR3 is TGTGCCAGCAGGAGACTAGCGGGGGGTCAAGAGACCCAGTACTTC.